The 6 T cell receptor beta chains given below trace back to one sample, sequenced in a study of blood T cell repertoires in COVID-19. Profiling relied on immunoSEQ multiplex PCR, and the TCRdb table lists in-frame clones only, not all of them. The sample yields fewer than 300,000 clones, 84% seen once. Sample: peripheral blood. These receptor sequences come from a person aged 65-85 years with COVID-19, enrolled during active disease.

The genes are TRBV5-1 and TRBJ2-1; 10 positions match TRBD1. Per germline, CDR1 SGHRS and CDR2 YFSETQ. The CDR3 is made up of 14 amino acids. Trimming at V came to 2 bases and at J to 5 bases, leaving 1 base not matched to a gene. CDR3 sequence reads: CASSFGTGDNEQFF. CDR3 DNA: TGCGCCAGCAGCTTCGGGACAGGGGACAATGAGCAGTTCTTC.

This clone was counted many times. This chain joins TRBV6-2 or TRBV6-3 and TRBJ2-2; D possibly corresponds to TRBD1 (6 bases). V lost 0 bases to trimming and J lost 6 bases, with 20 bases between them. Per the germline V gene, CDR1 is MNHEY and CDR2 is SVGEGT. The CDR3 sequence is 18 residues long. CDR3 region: CASSYSTPATGRAGELFF. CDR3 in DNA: TGTGCCAGCAGTTACTCGACGCCAGCAACAGGGCGGGCCGGGGAGCTGTTTTTT.

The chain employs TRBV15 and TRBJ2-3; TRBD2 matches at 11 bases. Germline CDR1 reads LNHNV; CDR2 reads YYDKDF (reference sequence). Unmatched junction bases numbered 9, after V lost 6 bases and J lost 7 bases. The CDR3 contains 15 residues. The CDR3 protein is CATRVAGGPVYTQYF. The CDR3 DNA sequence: TGTGCCACCAGGGTAGCGGGGGGGCCGGTGTATACGCAGTATTTT.

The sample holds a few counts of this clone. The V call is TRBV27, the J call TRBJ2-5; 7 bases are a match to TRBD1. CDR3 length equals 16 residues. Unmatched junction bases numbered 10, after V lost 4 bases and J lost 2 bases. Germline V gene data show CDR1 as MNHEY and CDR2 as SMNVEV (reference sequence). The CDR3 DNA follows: TGTGCCAGCAGTTCAGACCCGGACAGGAGACAAGAGACCCAGTACTTC. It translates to CASSSDPDRRQETQYF.

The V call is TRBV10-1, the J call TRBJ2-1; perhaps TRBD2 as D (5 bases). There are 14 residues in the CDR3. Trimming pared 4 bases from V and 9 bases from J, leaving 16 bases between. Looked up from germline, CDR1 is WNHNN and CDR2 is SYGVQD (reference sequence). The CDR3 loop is CASSAGSPQPEQFF. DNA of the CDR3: TGCGCCAGCAGTGCGGGGAGCCCCCAGCCTGAGCAGTTCTTC.

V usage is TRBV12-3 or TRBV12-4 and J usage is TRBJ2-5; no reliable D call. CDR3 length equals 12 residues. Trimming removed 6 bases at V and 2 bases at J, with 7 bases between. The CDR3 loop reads CASSPNQETQYF. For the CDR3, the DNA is TGTGCCAGCAGCCCCAATCAAGAGACCCAGTACTTC.